These T cell receptor beta chains were read from a single sample in a study of blood T cell repertoires in COVID-19. The protocol was immunoSEQ multiplex PCR, while the TCRdb copy is restricted to in-frame clones and leaves out a portion. The table lists about 240,000 clones, 75% to 85% of them singletons. Sequencing was performed on peripheral blood. The receptors come from a woman aged 55-70 years with active or convalescent COVID-19. Both conserved end residues are part of each CDR3. The D gene is left open where the match is weak. Only some rows state a clone size, as once, few, many or a class for expanded clones.

clone_size	d_call	cdr3_length	v_call	j_call	cdr3_aa	cdr3_nt
-	-	16	TRBV7-9	TRBJ2-4	CASGAPLTRAKNIQYF	TGTGCCAGCGGGGCCCCGCTTACAAGAGCCAAAAACATTCAGTACTTC
-	TRBD1	15	TRBV3-1/TRBV3-2	TRBJ1-4	CASSPTGERNEKLFF	TGTGCCAGCAGCCCTACAGGGGAGAGAAATGAAAAACTGTTTTTT
-	-	17	TRBV7-8	TRBJ1-5	CASSLGSGGLSNQPQHF	TGTGCCAGCAGCTTAGGGTCGGGCGGGCTAAGCAATCAGCCCCAGCATTTT
-	TRBD2	15	TRBV5-4	TRBJ2-1	CASSPSGGRYNEQFF	TGTGCCAGCAGCCCTAGCGGGGGTCGCTACAATGAGCAGTTCTTC
-	TRBD1	15	TRBV5-6	TRBJ1-2	CASSWDRDRRYGYTF	TGTGCCAGCAGCTGGGACAGGGACCGCCGCTATGGCTACACCTTC
-	TRBD1	12	TRBV18	TRBJ1-1	CASSRQGEEAFF	TGTGCCAGCTCCCGACAGGGGGAGGAAGCTTTCTTT
-	-	18	TRBV5-5	TRBJ1-6	CASSFRPGTYSYNSPLHF	TGTGCCAGCAGCTTCCGTCCCGGGACATACTCCTATAATTCACCCCTCCACTTT
-	TRBD2	12	TRBV15	TRBJ2-3	CATSLSGDTQYF	TGTGCCACCAGCCTTAGCGGGGATACGCAGTATTTT
-	-	12	TRBV29-1	TRBJ2-1	CSVSRGREEQFF	TGCAGCGTTAGTCGGGGTAGAGAAGAGCAGTTCTTC
-	-	12	TRBV6-5	TRBJ1-3	CASMSGGNTIYF	TGTGCCAGCATGTCTGGCGGAAACACCATATATTTT
-	TRBD1	14	TRBV10-3	TRBJ1-6	CAIRRDRENSPLHF	TGTGCCATCAGGAGGGACAGGGAAAATTCACCCCTCCACTTT
few	-	15	TRBV6-5	TRBJ2-2	CASSYSETHPGELFF	TGTGCCAGCAGTTACTCGGAGACTCACCCCGGGGAGCTGTTTTTT
-	-	14	TRBV19	TRBJ1-4	CASSIGRDDEKLFF	TGTGCCAGTAGTATAGGCAGGGATGACGAAAAACTGTTTTTT
-	-	18	TRBV4-1	TRBJ2-7	CASSQDIFGTPETYEQYF	TGCGCCAGCAGCCAGGATATATTCGGGACTCCCGAGACCTACGAGCAGTACTTC
-	-	12	TRBV6-6	TRBJ1-2	CASSDRNYGYTF	TGTGCCAGCAGCGACAGGAACTATGGCTACACCTTC
-	TRBD2	15	TRBV27	TRBJ2-7	CASSLSLAGAYEQYF	TGTGCCAGCAGTTTATCACTAGCGGGGGCCTACGAGCAGTACTTC
-	-	12	TRBV19	TRBJ1-1	CASSIGLAEAFF	TGTGCCAGTAGTATAGGGCTCGCTGAAGCTTTCTTT
-	TRBD1	16	TRBV5-1	TRBJ2-3	CASSLGSGGLADTQYF	TGCGCCAGCAGCTTGGGGTCAGGGGGCTTGGCAGATACGCAGTATTTT
-	-	15	TRBV19	TRBJ1-1	CASKWGGTQNTEAFF	TGTGCCAGTAAGTGGGGGGGCACCCAGAACACTGAAGCTTTCTTT
-	-	14	TRBV15	TRBJ1-5	CATSRDAGVQPQHF	TGTGCCACCAGCAGAGATGCAGGGGTTCAGCCCCAGCATTTT
-	-	14	TRBV7-3	TRBJ2-3	CASSLGLVTDTQYF	TGTGCCAGCAGCTTAGGACTTGTGACAGATACGCAGTATTTT
-	-	12	TRBV18	TRBJ2-3	CASSPGTDTQYF	TGTGCCAGCTCCCCGGGGACAGATACGCAGTATTTT
-	TRBD1	14	TRBV6-2/TRBV6-3	TRBJ1-5	CASSRDSLNQPQHF	TGTGCCAGCAGCCGGGACAGCCTCAATCAGCCCCAGCATTTT